This TCR beta chain was identified during a study of cytomegalovirus exposure and HLA in healthy donors. The study's findings and limits: The authors reported that TCR beta sequences could predict HLA-A and HLA-B alleles. These predictions were accurate for most subjects in the first cohort. Most of the TCR beta V segments (in an earlier analysis) were productive either about 90% or about 30% of the time.

On this clone itself: Its antigen is not known.

Germline CDR1 SGHNT, CDR2 YYREEE (reference sequence). J gave up 4 bases and V 4 bases, and 7 bases lay outside the gene matches. This CDR3 contains 14 residues. Use of 60 Vbeta and 13 Jbeta primers characterized the PCR. Some clones are missing from TCRdb's copy, which holds only in-frame ones; the method was immunoSEQ multiplex PCR. The sample shows 200,000 to 250,000 clones, approximately 84% of them seen only once. Source material: PBMCs. The chain recombines TRBV5-4 with TRBJ2-7; 8 nucleotides line up with TRBD1. The receptor was derived from a woman in her thirties or forties in good health and CMV-seronegative. Here the CDR3 reads CASSTGQGDYEQYF. CDR3 nucleotide sequence: TGTGCCAGCAGCACAGGACAGGGAGATTACGAGCAGTACTTC.